The 11 T cell receptor beta chains reported below all come from one sample, sequenced in a study of post-analysis software for immune sequencing data. Which antigens these TCRs recognize remains unknown. General study findings and limits: Five TRBV segments, including TRBV5-6, TRBV5-1 and TRBV20-1, were more frequent in patients than controls.

Sequencing libraries made from TCR beta cDNA carried unique molecular identifiers. A single record per CDR3 protein comes from TCRdb applying MiXCR to the PCR reads. This table has under 200,000 distinct CDR3 sequences, 29% appearing once. The sample consisted of blood. The source of these receptors is a girl aged 2-17 years with multiple sclerosis.

V usage is TRBV12-3 or TRBV12-4 and J usage is TRBJ1-2; TRBD1 matches 10 bases. With 5 bases clipped from V and 4 bases from J, the junction kept 7 bases outside the gene matches. CDR3 size: 15 residues. The CDR3 protein is CASSGGTGARYGYTF. Here the CDR3 DNA reads TGTGCCAGCAGTGGAGGGACAGGGGCTCGCTATGGCTACACCTTC.

With regard to this clonotype: A much larger clone differs from this one at a single base, so this may be a read error. The chain combines TRBV28 with TRBJ2-1, with 7 bases matching TRBD2. Germline V gives CDR1 MDHEN, CDR2 SYDVKM. The CDR3 runs to 14 residues. CDR3: CAGSLRLAVDEQFF. CDR3 coding DNA: TGTGCCGGCAGTTTAAGGCTAGCGGTTGATGAGCAGTTCTTC.

This clonotype was observed at least ten times. The rearrangement links TRBV7-7 to TRBJ2-5; 10 bases match TRBD1. CDR1 and CDR2 from the germline V gene are SSHAT and FNYEAQ (reference sequence). V trimming: 4 bases; J trimming: 5 bases; junction bases outside the gene matches: 7. The CDR3 consists of 15 residues. Here the CDR3 reads CASSYGQGVRETQYF. CDR3 nucleotides: TGTGCCAGCAGCTATGGACAGGGGGTGAGGGAGACCCAGTACTTC.

This clonotype was seen a handful of times. A much larger clone lies a single base off, so this may be a read error. The chain employs TRBV20-1 and TRBJ2-7; D unresolved. Germline V lookup: CDR1 DFQATT, CDR2 SNEGSKA (reference sequence). The ends were cut back, 4 bases at V and 7 bases at J, with 17 bases in the middle. This CDR3 spans 13 amino acids. Here the CDR3 reads CSAIPMGNNEQYF. CDR3 coding DNA: TGCAGTGCTATCCCTATGGGCAACAATGAGCAGTACTTC.

A note on this clonotype: The conserved closing phenylalanine or tryptophan is absent in this CDR3, likely reflecting a read error. V is TRBV2 and J is TRBJ2-7; D call uncertain. V dropped 4 bases and J dropped 2 bases, with 3 bases sitting between them. The CDR3 is 11 amino acids. In germline, CDR1 is SNHLY, CDR2 FYNNEI. For the CDR3, the DNA is TGTGCCAGCAGTGGAGCCTACGAGCAGTACTTA. It codes for CASSGAYEQYL.

Note on this clonotype: A much bigger clone sits one base away, suggesting this may be a read error. V usage is TRBV2 and J usage is TRBJ2-7, with 7 positions matching TRBD1. With V trimmed by 4 bases and J by 0 bases, 6 bases remained unmatched. The CDR3 loop spans 15 amino acids. From germline, CDR1 is SNHLY and CDR2 FYNNEI. This chain's CDR3 is CASSVGQAVSYEQYF. The CDR3 nucleotides are TGTGCCAGCAGTGTTGGACAGGCCGTCTCCTACGAGCAGTACTTC.

For this clonotype: A much larger clone lies a single base off, so this may be a read error. The chain has TRBV5-1 and TRBJ2-5, with D possibly being TRBD1 (6 bases). The CDR3 contains 14 residues. Germline CDR1 and CDR2: SGHRS and YFSETQ. The V gene lost 1 base and the J gene lost 7 bases, with 14 bases spanning the gap. The CDR3: CASSLLTGKGTQYF. DNA of the CDR3: TGCGCCAGCAGCTTGTTGACAGGCAAAGGGACCCAGTACTTC.

V is TRBV7-3 and J is TRBJ1-1; D might be TRBD1 (5 bases). CDR3 length equals 15 residues. From germline, CDR1 is SGHTA and CDR2 FQGTGA. Trimming left V 5 bases short and J 3 bases short, with 16 bases between. The CDR3 protein is CASSPVGAGDTEAFF. In nucleotides, the CDR3 is TGTGCCAGCAGCCCCGTAGGGGCGGGGGACACTGAAGCTTTCTTT.

This clonotype was seen ten or more times. The V call is TRBV15, the J call TRBJ2-7; 9 nucleotides agree with TRBD2. With V trimmed by 2 bases and J by 4 bases, 9 bases remained unmatched. CDR3 length: 16 amino acids. The germline V gene has CDR1 LNHNV and CDR2 YYDKDF (reference sequence). The CDR3 here is CATSRSLAGAVYEQYF. CDR3 coding DNA: TGTGCCACCAGCAGATCTTTAGCGGGGGCCGTTTACGAGCAGTACTTC.

There are many counts of this clonotype. This sequence joins TRBV5-1 and TRBJ2-7; no reliable D call. This CDR3 spans 15 amino acids. Germline V gene data show CDR1 as SGHRS and CDR2 as YFSETQ. V was pared by 2 bases and J by 0 bases, with 12 bases between. CDR3 sequence reads: CASSFLADSSYEQYF. The CDR3 DNA reads TGCGCCAGCAGCTTTTTGGCGGATAGCTCCTACGAGCAGTACTTC.

There are many counts of this clonotype. The V and J genes are TRBV5-1 and TRBJ2-7, with D tentatively TRBD1 (6 bases). V was trimmed by 1 base and J by 6 bases, leaving 14 bases between them. In germline, CDR1 is SGHRS, CDR2 YFSETQ. This CDR3 has 14 amino acids. CDR3 sequence reads: CASSLTNHRVEQYF. The CDR3 DNA sequence: TGCGCCAGCAGCTTGACCAATCACAGGGTCGAGCAGTACTTC.